This entry concerns a single T cell receptor (beta chain). The data derive from a study of T cells in Graves' hyperthyroidism and ophthalmopathy. Amplified regions were TCR beta CDR3 sequences from RNA transcripts. Using the HTBI primer set, a first-round RT-PCR was run on the TCR CDR3. In TCRdb, the multiplex PCR reads were re-called with MiXCR into one record per CDR3 protein. Here the sample spans about 200,000 distinct CDR3 sequences, roughly 17% being singletons. This CDR3 spans 18 amino acids. J gave up 0 bases and V 7 bases, and 14 bases lay outside the gene matches. Germline V gene sequence: CDR1 MNHNS, CDR2 SASEGT.

The sequencing input was blood. The genes are TRBV6-1 and TRBJ2-1, with TRBD2 matching 8 bases. The receptor comes from a woman aged 50 to 60 with Graves' hyperthyroidism. The CDR3 DNA reads TGTGCCAGCACCAATGCGGCTAGCGGGTTGAGCTCCTACAATGAGCAGTTCTTC. It yields the protein CASTNAASGLSSYNEQFF.